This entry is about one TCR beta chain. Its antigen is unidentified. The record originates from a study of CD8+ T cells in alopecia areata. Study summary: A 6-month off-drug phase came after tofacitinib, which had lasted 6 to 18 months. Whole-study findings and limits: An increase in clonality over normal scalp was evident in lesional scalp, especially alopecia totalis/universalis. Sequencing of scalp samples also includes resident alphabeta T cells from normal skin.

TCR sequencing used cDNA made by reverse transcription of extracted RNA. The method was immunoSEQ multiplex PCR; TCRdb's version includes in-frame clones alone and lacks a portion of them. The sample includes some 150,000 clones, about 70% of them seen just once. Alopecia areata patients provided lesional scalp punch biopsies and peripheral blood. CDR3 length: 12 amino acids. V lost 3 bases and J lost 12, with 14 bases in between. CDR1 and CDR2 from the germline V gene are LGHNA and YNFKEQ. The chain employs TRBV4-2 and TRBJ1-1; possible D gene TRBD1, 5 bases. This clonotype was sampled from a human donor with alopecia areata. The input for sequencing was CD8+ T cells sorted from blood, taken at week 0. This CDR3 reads CASSQSMGGTFF. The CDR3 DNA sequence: TGTGCCAGCAGCCAGAGCATGGGGGGTACTTTCTTT.